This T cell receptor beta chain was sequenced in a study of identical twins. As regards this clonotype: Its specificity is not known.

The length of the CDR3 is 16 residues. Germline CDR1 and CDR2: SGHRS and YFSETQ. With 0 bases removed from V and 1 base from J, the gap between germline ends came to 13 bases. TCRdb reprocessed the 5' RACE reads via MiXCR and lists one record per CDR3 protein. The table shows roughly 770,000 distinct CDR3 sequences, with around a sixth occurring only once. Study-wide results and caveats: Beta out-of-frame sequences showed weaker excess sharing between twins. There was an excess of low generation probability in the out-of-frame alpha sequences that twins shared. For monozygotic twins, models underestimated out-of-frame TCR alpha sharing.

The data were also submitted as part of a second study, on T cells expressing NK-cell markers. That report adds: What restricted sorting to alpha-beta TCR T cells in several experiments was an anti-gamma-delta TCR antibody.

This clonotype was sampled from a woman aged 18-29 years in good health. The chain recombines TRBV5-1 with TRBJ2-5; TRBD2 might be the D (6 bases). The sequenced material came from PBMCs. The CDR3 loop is CASSLGVAATQETQYF. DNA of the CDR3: TGCGCCAGCAGCTTGGGGGTAGCGGCTACCCAAGAGACCCAGTACTTC.